This T cell receptor (beta chain) was identified in a study of shared clonotypes between healthy human individuals. Clones were read by immunoSEQ multiplex PCR, and TCRdb kept only the in-frame ones, dropping some. The sample shows 850,000 to 1,200,000 clones, about 75% of them seen only once. Germline CDR1 MNHEY, CDR2 SVGAGI. V shed 7 bases, J shed 1 base, and the junction held 6 bases outside the gene matches. This CDR3 comprises 14 residues. The investigators split CD4+ cells into a CD45RA+ naive subset and a CD45RA-negative memory subset. Study results and caveats: Non-shared clonotypes had lower generation probabilities than those shared by all four donors. Naive subsets, compared against memory subsets, generally had larger estimated richness values. With few donors, the genetic and exposure-history diversity represented was limited.

This clone has more than one count but fewer than ten. Its antigen is not known. The sequenced sample consisted of memory CD4+ T cells sorted from blood. Subset described: CD45RA-negative fraction. The origin of this receptor is a man in his late teens or twenties in good health. This rearrangement joins TRBV6-5 to TRBJ1-1, with 7 bases fitting TRBD1. The DNA for the CDR3 is TGTGCCAGCACCCCGACAGGGAGGAACACTGAAGCTTTCTTT. This codes for CASTPTGRNTEAFF.